These T cell receptor beta chains were read from a single sample in a study of blood T cell repertoires in COVID-19. Clones were sequenced by immunoSEQ multiplex PCR, and TCRdb holds only the in-frame ones, with some missing. The sample lists 100,000 to 150,000 clones; 85% to 90% were seen once. The sequencing input was peripheral blood. Receptors were obtained from a woman between 50 and 59 years old with acute or convalescent COVID-19. Both conserved end residues are part of each CDR3. Fields, in order: J gene, clone size, D gene, V gene, CDR3 protein. D genes are given only for firm matches. Clone size is not always given. Where it is, it says once, few, many or a class for expanded clones.

J gene: TRBJ1-2; clone size: -; D gene: -; V gene: TRBV10-2; CDR3 protein: CASRAGIANYGYTF
J gene: TRBJ2-7; clone size: -; D gene: TRBD1; V gene: TRBV19; CDR3 protein: CASSIADDRGEQYF
J gene: TRBJ1-2; clone size: -; D gene: -; V gene: TRBV18; CDR3 protein: CASSPPGDWGGYTF
J gene: TRBJ1-4; clone size: -; D gene: TRBD1; V gene: TRBV2; CDR3 protein: CASDRDNPNEKLFF
J gene: TRBJ2-2; clone size: once; D gene: TRBD2; V gene: TRBV7-9; CDR3 protein: CASSLKWEGRSGGELFF
J gene: TRBJ2-3; clone size: -; D gene: -; V gene: TRBV19; CDR3 protein: CASSIGSSTDTQYF
J gene: TRBJ2-1; clone size: -; D gene: TRBD2; V gene: TRBV6-5; CDR3 protein: CASSLSGGVYNEQFF
J gene: TRBJ1-4; clone size: -; D gene: TRBD1; V gene: TRBV18; CDR3 protein: CASSPQGDNEKLFF
J gene: TRBJ2-7; clone size: -; D gene: TRBD1; V gene: TRBV25-1; CDR3 protein: CASIQGQCSDEQYF
J gene: TRBJ1-4; clone size: few; D gene: -; V gene: TRBV2; CDR3 protein: CASRTTETNEKLFF
J gene: TRBJ1-6; clone size: -; D gene: -; V gene: TRBV7-2; CDR3 protein: CASSFARNNNSPLHF
J gene: TRBJ2-1; clone size: -; D gene: TRBD2; V gene: TRBV6-2/TRBV6-3; CDR3 protein: CASSSGTGGSSYNEQFF
J gene: TRBJ1-4; clone size: -; D gene: TRBD1; V gene: TRBV6-5; CDR3 protein: CASTWDRNNEKLFF
J gene: TRBJ1-2; clone size: -; D gene: -; V gene: TRBV27; CDR3 protein: CASRSYAGNGYTF
J gene: TRBJ2-3; clone size: -; D gene: -; V gene: TRBV28; CDR3 protein: CASSFLDRSTDTQYF
J gene: TRBJ1-2; clone size: few; D gene: TRBD1; V gene: TRBV7-2; CDR3 protein: CASSPDRVNYGYTF
J gene: TRBJ2-5; clone size: -; D gene: TRBD2; V gene: TRBV4-1; CDR3 protein: CASSQGAGGLETQYF
J gene: TRBJ1-2; clone size: -; D gene: TRBD1; V gene: TRBV10-2; CDR3 protein: CASSFDRGSNGYTF
J gene: TRBJ1-1; clone size: -; D gene: TRBD1; V gene: TRBV5-1; CDR3 protein: CASSSRGMGAGQRNTEAFF
J gene: TRBJ1-6; clone size: -; D gene: -; V gene: TRBV5-4; CDR3 protein: CASSLYQGGPLHF
J gene: TRBJ1-4; clone size: -; D gene: -; V gene: TRBV5-4; CDR3 protein: CASSPGTQPGGNEKLFF
J gene: TRBJ2-1; clone size: -; D gene: TRBD2; V gene: TRBV14; CDR3 protein: CASSQGLASWNEQFF
J gene: TRBJ1-1; clone size: -; D gene: -; V gene: TRBV11-2; CDR3 protein: CASSFLKTGKAFF
J gene: TRBJ1-1; clone size: -; D gene: TRBD1; V gene: TRBV6-5; CDR3 protein: CASSSLGQGGTEAFF
J gene: TRBJ1-2; clone size: once; D gene: TRBD1; V gene: TRBV5-1; CDR3 protein: CASSLMTGGGYGYTF
J gene: TRBJ1-1; clone size: once; D gene: -; V gene: TRBV6-1; CDR3 protein: CASSENQGRTEAFF
J gene: TRBJ1-5; clone size: once; D gene: -; V gene: TRBV5-1; CDR3 protein: CASSLTGELGQPQHF
J gene: TRBJ2-5; clone size: -; D gene: -; V gene: TRBV30; CDR3 protein: CAWSVADSRLGRETQYF
J gene: TRBJ1-4; clone size: -; D gene: TRBD1; V gene: TRBV2; CDR3 protein: CASSVMTGTNEKLFF
J gene: TRBJ2-1; clone size: once; D gene: -; V gene: TRBV5-4; CDR3 protein: CASSSGIYNEQFF
J gene: TRBJ1-3; clone size: -; D gene: TRBD1; V gene: TRBV13; CDR3 protein: CASSLEDRVGNTIYF
J gene: TRBJ1-2; clone size: -; D gene: TRBD1; V gene: TRBV4-3; CDR3 protein: CASSRGTGNYGYTF
J gene: TRBJ2-5; clone size: -; D gene: TRBD2; V gene: TRBV4-3; CDR3 protein: CASSPGGETQYF
J gene: TRBJ2-5; clone size: -; D gene: -; V gene: TRBV11-3; CDR3 protein: CASSPRDSYTQETQYF
J gene: TRBJ2-3; clone size: -; D gene: -; V gene: TRBV9; CDR3 protein: CASSSNSGHGTDTQYF
J gene: TRBJ2-1; clone size: -; D gene: TRBD1; V gene: TRBV6-5; CDR3 protein: CASRPRDRVWEQFF
J gene: TRBJ1-2; clone size: -; D gene: -; V gene: TRBV6-4; CDR3 protein: CASSEKGSGDGYTF
J gene: TRBJ2-1; clone size: -; D gene: TRBD2; V gene: TRBV6-4; CDR3 protein: CASSDTRLAGKSSYNEQFF
J gene: TRBJ1-2; clone size: -; D gene: -; V gene: TRBV6-2/TRBV6-3; CDR3 protein: CASSSYREPRPNYGYTF
J gene: TRBJ2-5; clone size: -; D gene: -; V gene: TRBV21-1; CDR3 protein: CASSKVSHQETQYF
J gene: TRBJ2-2; clone size: -; D gene: -; V gene: TRBV15; CDR3 protein: CATSRDLELNTGELFF
J gene: TRBJ1-4; clone size: -; D gene: TRBD1; V gene: TRBV6-5; CDR3 protein: CASSRQGAHEKLFF
J gene: TRBJ1-2; clone size: once; D gene: -; V gene: TRBV16; CDR3 protein: CASSQYRERYGYTF
J gene: TRBJ1-3; clone size: -; D gene: -; V gene: TRBV2; CDR3 protein: CASRTGFSGNTIYF
J gene: TRBJ2-6; clone size: -; D gene: TRBD2; V gene: TRBV5-1; CDR3 protein: CASSLSISGVISGANVLTF